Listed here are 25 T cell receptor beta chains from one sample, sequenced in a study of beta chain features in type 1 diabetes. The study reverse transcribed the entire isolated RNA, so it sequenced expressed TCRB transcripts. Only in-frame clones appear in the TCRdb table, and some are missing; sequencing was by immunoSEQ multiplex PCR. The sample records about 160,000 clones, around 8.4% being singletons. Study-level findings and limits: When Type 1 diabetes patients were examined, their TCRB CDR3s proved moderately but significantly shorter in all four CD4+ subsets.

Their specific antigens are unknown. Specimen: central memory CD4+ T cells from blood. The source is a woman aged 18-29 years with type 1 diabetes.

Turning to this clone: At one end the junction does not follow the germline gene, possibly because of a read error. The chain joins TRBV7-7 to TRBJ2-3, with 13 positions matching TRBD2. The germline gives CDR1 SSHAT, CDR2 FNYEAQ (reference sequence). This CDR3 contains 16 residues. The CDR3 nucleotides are TGTGCTAGCAGCTTAGGACTAGCGGGAGGCACAGATACGCAGTATTTT. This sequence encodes CASSLGLAGGTDTQYF.

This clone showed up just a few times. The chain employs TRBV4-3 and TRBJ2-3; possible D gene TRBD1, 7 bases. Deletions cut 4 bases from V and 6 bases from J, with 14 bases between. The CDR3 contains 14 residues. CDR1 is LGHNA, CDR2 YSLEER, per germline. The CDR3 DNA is TGCGCCAGCAGCCTAGGAGGGGGCGGGGATACGCAGTATTTT. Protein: CASSLGGGGDTQYF.

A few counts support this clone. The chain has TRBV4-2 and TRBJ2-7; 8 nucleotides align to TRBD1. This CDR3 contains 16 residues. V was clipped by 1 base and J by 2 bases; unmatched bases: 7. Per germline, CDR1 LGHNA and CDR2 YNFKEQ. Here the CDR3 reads CASSQGQGPKPYEQYF. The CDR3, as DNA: TGTGCCAGCAGCCAAGGACAGGGGCCAAAACCCTACGAGCAGTACTTC.

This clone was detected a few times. CDR3 loop: CASSPPGTAAVYGYTF. DNA for the CDR3: TGTGCCAGCTCACCTCCCGGGACAGCTGCTGTCTATGGCTACACCTTC. The rearrangement uses TRBV18 and TRBJ1-2; 7 bases are a match to TRBD1. The V gene's germline CDR1 is KGHSH and CDR2 LQKENI. The CDR3 is 16 amino acids. V shed 3 bases and J 4 bases; nucleotides not matched to a gene: 11.

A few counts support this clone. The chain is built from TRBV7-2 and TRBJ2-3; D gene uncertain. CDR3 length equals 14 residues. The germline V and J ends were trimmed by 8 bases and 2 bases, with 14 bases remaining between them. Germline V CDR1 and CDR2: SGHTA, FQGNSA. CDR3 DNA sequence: TGTGCCAGCGCTGCGGCGGAATACACAGATACGCAGTATTTT. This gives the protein CASAAAEYTDTQYF.

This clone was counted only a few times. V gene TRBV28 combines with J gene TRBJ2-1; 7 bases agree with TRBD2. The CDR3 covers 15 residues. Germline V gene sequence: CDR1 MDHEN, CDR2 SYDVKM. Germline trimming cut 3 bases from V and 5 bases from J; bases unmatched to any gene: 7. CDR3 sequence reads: CASSFSTSTDNEQFF. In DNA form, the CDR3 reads TGTGCCAGCAGTTTCTCGACTAGCACCGACAATGAGCAGTTCTTC.

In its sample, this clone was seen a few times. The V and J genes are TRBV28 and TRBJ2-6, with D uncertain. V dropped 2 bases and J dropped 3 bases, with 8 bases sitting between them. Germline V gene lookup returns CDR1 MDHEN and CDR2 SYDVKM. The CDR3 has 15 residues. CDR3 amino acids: CASSLPGDGANVLTF. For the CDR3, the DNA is TGTGCCAGCAGTTTACCAGGCGATGGGGCCAACGTCCTGACTTTC.

The CDR3 DNA reads as TGTGCCAGCAGCTTAAGAGGGGGCGCCGGGGAGCTGTTTTTT. Residues: CASSLRGGAGELFF. The chain combines TRBV7-3 with TRBJ2-2, with 7 bases identical to TRBD1. The CDR3 loop spans 14 amino acids. CDR1 is SGHTA and CDR2 is FQGTGA in the germline V gene. The V gene end was trimmed by 1 base and the J gene end by 6 bases; junction bases not matched to a gene: 2.

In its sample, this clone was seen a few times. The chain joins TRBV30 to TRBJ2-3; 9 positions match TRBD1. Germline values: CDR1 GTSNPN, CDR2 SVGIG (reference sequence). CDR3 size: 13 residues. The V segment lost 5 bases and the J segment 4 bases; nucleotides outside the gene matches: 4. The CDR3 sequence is CAWGTGGADTQYF. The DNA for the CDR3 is TGTGCCTGGGGTACAGGGGGCGCAGATACGCAGTATTTT.

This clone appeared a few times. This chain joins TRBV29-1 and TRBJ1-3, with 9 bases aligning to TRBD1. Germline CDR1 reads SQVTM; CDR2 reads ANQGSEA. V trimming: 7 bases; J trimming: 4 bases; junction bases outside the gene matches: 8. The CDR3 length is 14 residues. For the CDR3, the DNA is TGCAGCGCAAAACAGGGGGCCGCGGGAAACACCATATATTTT. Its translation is CSAKQGAAGNTIYF.

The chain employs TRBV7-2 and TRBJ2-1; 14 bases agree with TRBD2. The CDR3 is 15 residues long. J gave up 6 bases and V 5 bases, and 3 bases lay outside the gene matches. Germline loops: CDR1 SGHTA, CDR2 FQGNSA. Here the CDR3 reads CASSPTSGGVNEQFF. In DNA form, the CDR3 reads TGTGCCAGCAGCCCGACTAGCGGGGGGGTCAATGAGCAGTTCTTC.

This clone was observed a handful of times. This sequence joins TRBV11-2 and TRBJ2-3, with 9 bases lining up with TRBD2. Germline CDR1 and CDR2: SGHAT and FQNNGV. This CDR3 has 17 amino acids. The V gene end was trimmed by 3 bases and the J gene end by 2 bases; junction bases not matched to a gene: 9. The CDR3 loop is CASSFSSASGVTDTQYF. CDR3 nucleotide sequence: TGTGCCAGCAGCTTTAGTTCCGCTAGCGGGGTCACAGATACGCAGTATTTT.

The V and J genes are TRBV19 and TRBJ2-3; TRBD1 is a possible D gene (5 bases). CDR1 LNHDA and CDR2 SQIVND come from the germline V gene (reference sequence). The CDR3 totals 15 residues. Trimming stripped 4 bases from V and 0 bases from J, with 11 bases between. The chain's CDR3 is CASSNQGGSTDTQYF. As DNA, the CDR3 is TGTGCCAGTAGTAACCAGGGTGGGAGCACAGATACGCAGTATTTT.

DNA of the CDR3: TGTGCCAGCAGCTTAGAAGGGACAGGGGTAGAAAAACTGTTTTTT. It specifies CASSLEGTGVEKLFF. The chain links TRBV7-9 to TRBJ1-4; 10 bases agree with TRBD1. The junction had 4 bases not matched to a gene; V was cut back by 1 base and J by 8 bases. In germline, CDR1 is SEHNR, CDR2 FQNEAQ (reference sequence). The CDR3 has 15 residues.

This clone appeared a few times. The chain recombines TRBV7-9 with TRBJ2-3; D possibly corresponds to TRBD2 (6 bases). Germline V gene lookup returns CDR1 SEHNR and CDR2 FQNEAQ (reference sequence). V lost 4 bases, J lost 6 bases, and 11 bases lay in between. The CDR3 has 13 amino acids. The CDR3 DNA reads TGTGCCAGCAGCTCGATAGCGGCGGATACGCAGTATTTT. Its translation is CASSSIAADTQYF.

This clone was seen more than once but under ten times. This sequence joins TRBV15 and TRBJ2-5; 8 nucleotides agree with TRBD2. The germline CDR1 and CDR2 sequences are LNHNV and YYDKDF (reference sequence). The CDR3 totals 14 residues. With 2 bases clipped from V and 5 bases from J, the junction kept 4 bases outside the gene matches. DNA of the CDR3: TGTGCCACCAGCAGACAGCAGCGGGGGGAGACCCAGTACTTC. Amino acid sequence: CATSRQQRGETQYF.

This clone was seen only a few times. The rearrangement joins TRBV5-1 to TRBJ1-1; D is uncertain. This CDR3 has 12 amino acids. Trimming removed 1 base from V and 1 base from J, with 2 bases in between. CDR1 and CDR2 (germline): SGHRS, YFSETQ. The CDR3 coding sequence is TGCGCCAGCAGCTTGCAGAACACTGAAGCTTTCTTT. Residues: CASSLQNTEAFF.

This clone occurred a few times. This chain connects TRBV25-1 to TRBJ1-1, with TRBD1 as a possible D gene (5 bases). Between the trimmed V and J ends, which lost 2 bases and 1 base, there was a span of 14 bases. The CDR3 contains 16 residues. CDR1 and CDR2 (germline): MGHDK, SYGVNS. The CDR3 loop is CASSEPPGRGNTEAFF. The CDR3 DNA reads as TGTGCCAGCAGTGAACCCCCAGGGCGAGGGAACACTGAAGCTTTCTTT.

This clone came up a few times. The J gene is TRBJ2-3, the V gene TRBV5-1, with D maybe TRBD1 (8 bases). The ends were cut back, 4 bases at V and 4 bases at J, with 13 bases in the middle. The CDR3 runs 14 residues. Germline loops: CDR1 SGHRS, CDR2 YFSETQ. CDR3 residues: CASSPTGGADTQYF. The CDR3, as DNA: TGCGCCAGCAGCCCCACAGGGGGGGCAGATACGCAGTATTTT.

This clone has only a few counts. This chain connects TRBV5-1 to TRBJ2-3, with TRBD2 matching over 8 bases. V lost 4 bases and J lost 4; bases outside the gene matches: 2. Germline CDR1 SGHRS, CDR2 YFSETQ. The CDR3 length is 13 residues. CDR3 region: CASSRGGSDTQYF. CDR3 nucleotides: TGCGCCAGCAGCCGGGGGGGTTCAGATACGCAGTATTTT.

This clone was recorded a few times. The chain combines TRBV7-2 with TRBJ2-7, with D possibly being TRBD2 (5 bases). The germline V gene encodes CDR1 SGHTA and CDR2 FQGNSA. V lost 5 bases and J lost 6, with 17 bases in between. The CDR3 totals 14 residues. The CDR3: CASSRNLAPLEQYF. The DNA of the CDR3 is TGTGCCAGCAGCCGAAACCTAGCCCCGCTCGAGCAGTACTTC.

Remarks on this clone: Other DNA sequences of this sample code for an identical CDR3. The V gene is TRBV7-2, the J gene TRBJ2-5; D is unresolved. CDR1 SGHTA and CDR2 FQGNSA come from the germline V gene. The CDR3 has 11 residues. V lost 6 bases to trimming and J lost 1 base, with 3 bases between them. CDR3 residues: CASSLQETQYF. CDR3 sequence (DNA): TGTGCCAGCAGTCTCCAAGAGACCCAGTACTTC.

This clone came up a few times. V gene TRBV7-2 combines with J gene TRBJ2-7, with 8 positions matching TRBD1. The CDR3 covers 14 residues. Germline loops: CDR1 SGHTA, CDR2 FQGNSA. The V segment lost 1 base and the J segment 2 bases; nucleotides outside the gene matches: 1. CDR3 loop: CASSLDRGAYEQYF. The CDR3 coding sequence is TGTGCCAGCAGCTTAGACAGGGGGGCCTACGAGCAGTACTTC.

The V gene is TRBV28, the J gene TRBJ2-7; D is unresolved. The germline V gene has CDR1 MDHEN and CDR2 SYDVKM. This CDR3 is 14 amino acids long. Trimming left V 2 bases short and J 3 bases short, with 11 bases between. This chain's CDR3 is CASSLTSSSYEQYF. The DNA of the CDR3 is TGTGCCAGCAGTTTAACCTCCTCTAGCTACGAGCAGTACTTC.

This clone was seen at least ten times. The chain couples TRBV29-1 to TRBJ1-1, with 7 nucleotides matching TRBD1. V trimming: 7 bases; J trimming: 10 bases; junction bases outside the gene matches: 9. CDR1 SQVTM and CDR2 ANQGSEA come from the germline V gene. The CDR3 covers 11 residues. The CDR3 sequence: CSGTQGQRAFF. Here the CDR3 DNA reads TGCAGCGGAACACAGGGGCAGAGAGCTTTCTTT.